This section outlines one T cell receptor beta chain sequence together with its context. Produced via immunoSEQ multiplex PCR; TCRdb's table is partial and in-frame only. The sample shows 35,000 to 55,000 clones, around 90% of them seen only once. This sample is part of a study of T cell changes during pregnancy in multiple sclerosis. The TCR originated in a female donor in good health, enrolled as a control in a pregnancy study. Sample: peripheral blood, taken in the second trimester of pregnancy.

The CDR3 loop is CATSPYGTSSADTQYF. As DNA, the CDR3 is TGTGCCACCAGCCCATACGGGACTTCGAGCGCAGATACGCAGTATTTT. The chain is built from TRBV15 and TRBJ2-3; D is possibly TRBD2 (6 bases). The germline V and J ends were trimmed by 5 bases and 4 bases, with 19 bases remaining between them. CDR1 LNHNV and CDR2 YYDKDF come from the germline V gene (reference sequence). This CDR3 is 16 amino acids long.